Below, one TCR beta chain is given with its context. TCRdb's copy holds only in-frame clones and misses some; the assay was immunoSEQ multiplex PCR. The sample includes about 160,000 clones, around 84% seen only once; the top ten take roughly 8.6%. This record comes from a study of blood T cell repertoires in COVID-19. Turning to the study itself: Nucleic acid was either cDNA or gDNA, and it came from T cells, B-cell-depleted T cells, or PBMCs.

CDR3 size: 16 residues. V dropped 4 bases and J dropped 1; count of bases not matched to a gene: 3. Germline V lookup: CDR1 MNHEY, CDR2 SVGAGI. Participants had their cohort set by participant-reported clinical history. Two consecutive negative NP/OP PCR tests, clearance, or resolved symptoms defined Cohort 3 recovery. This clonotype was obtained from a woman between 45 and 65 years old who had recovered from COVID-19. The specimen sequenced was PBMCs or T cells enriched from blood (not recorded which). The chain has TRBV6-5 and TRBJ2-1; 11 bases fit TRBD2. The CDR3 nucleotides are TGTGCCAGCAGTTCGCCTAGCGGGGGGTCCTACAATGAGCAGTTCTTC. It specifies CASSSPSGGSYNEQFF.